This TCR beta chain was identified during a study of CD8+ T cells in alopecia areata. The study, taken as a whole, reports: Many expanded lesional clones remained in scalp and blood on tofacitinib. More clonal than normal scalp was lesional scalp, particularly alopecia totalis/universalis. Relative to mice, TCR sharing across patients was less clear, a difference possibly HLA-related.

A single count supports this clone. Its cognate antigen is unknown. The length of the CDR3 is 14 residues. Trimming shortened V by 6 bases and J by 1 base, and 10 bases separated the two germline ends. The germline gives CDR1 MDHEN, CDR2 SYDVKM. Extracted RNA was reverse transcribed, and the resulting cDNA served as sequencing template. Using immunoSEQ multiplex PCR, the repertoire was profiled, and TCRdb retains in-frame clones only, with some absent. The sample shows approximately 200,000 clones, 58% of them seen only once. The treatment: oral pan-JAK inhibitor, 5-10 mg twice daily. Samples from alopecia areata patients were lesional scalp punch biopsies and peripheral blood.

The V and J genes are TRBV28 and TRBJ2-1; D possibly corresponds to TRBD1 (5 bases). The origin of this receptor is a human donor with alopecia areata. The specimen comprised CD4+ T cells sorted from blood, sampled at week 24, from a patient treated with tofacitinib. CDR3 DNA: TGTGCCAGCAGCCCCGACAGTTCCTACAATGAGCAGTTCTTC. Translating gives CASSPDSSYNEQFF.